This is a list of T cell receptor beta chains from one sample in a study of cytomegalovirus exposure and HLA in healthy donors. Clones were sequenced by immunoSEQ multiplex PCR, and TCRdb holds only the in-frame ones, with some missing. Found here are roughly 80,000 clones, about 70% of them singletons; the top ten hold about 6.2%. The sample comprised PBMCs. These receptor sequences come from a woman aged 45-59 years in good health and CMV-seropositive. The CDR3 runs from the conserved cysteine through the conserved F or W. D genes are given only for firm matches. Size values are once, few and many counts, or a class for expanded clones, and some rows have none.

>NA|TRBV9|NA|TRBJ2-6
CASSVSAGLSSGANVLTF
TGTGCCAGCAGCGTATCAGCGGGCTTGAGCTCTGGGGCCAACGTCCTGACTTTC
>NA|TRBV29-1|TRBD1|TRBJ2-3
CSVERQGVVDTQYF
TGCAGCGTTGAGAGACAGGGGGTGGTGGATACGCAGTATTTT
>NA|TRBV5-6|TRBD2|TRBJ2-7
CASSLGRERVQYF
TGTGCCAGCAGCTTGGGGCGGGAGAGGGTGCAGTACTTC
>few|TRBV19|TRBD2|TRBJ2-3
CASSRPGLAGSTDTQYF
TGTGCCAGTAGTAGGCCGGGACTAGCGGGAAGCACAGATACGCAGTATTTT
>NA|TRBV27|TRBD2|TRBJ2-5
CASSLSGSETQYF
TGTGCCAGCAGTTTGAGCGGGAGTGAGACCCAGTACTTC
>few|TRBV2|NA|TRBJ1-1
CASSRELNTEAFF
TGTGCCAGCAGTCGTGAGCTGAACACTGAAGCTTTCTTT
>NA|TRBV5-1|NA|TRBJ2-7
CASGRQGGNYEQYF
TGCGCCAGCGGCCGCCAGGGGGGTAACTACGAGCAGTACTTC
>NA|TRBV2|TRBD2|TRBJ2-3
CASSVGEGIDTQYF
TGTGCCAGCAGTGTGGGGGAGGGCATCGATACGCAGTATTTT
>NA|TRBV20-1|TRBD2|TRBJ2-7
CSAPGTSEQYF
TGCAGTGCTCCCGGGACTAGCGAGCAGTACTTC
>few|TRBV5-1|NA|TRBJ2-1
CASSAGTPGNEQFF
TGCGCCAGCAGCGCCGGGACACCGGGGAATGAGCAGTTCTTC
>NA|TRBV29-1|TRBD2|TRBJ2-7
CSVETSGSRYEQYF
TGCAGCGTTGAAACTAGCGGGAGCCGCTACGAGCAGTACTTC
>NA|TRBV7-3|TRBD2|TRBJ2-1
CASSSWTSGKDEQFF
TGTGCCAGCAGCTCCTGGACTAGCGGGAAAGATGAGCAGTTCTTC
>NA|TRBV10-3|TRBD2|TRBJ2-7
CAISKGTSYEQYF
TGTGCCATCAGCAAAGGGACTAGCTACGAGCAGTACTTC
>few|TRBV7-6|NA|TRBJ2-2
CASSPRVGGTGELFF
TGTGCCAGCAGCCCAAGGGTCGGGGGAACCGGGGAGCTGTTTTTT
>NA|TRBV10-2|NA|TRBJ1-3
CASRARGGATGNTIYF
TGCGCCAGCAGGGCCCGTGGAGGGGCTACTGGAAACACCATATATTTT
>NA|TRBV11-2|NA|TRBJ2-1
CASSLVRRNNEQFF
TGTGCCAGCAGCTTAGTTCGCAGGAACAATGAGCAGTTCTTC
>NA|TRBV30|NA|TRBJ1-2
CAWSVGDKDGYTF
TGTGCCTGGAGTGTGGGGGACAAGGATGGCTACACCTTC
>NA|TRBV30|NA|TRBJ1-1
CAWTGPSLGGTEAFF
TGTGCCTGGACCGGCCCCAGCCTCGGGGGCACTGAAGCTTTCTTT
>few|TRBV5-6|NA|TRBJ2-1
CASSLLGARNEQFF
TGTGCCAGCAGCTTGTTGGGGGCCCGGAATGAGCAGTTCTTC
>NA|TRBV15|TRBD2|TRBJ2-3
CATSSLAGGGSDTQYF
TGTGCCACCAGCAGCTTAGCGGGAGGTGGTTCAGATACGCAGTATTTT
>NA|TRBV25-1|TRBD1|TRBJ2-7
CASSSGTGMYEQYF
TGTGCCAGCAGTAGCGGGACAGGGATGTACGAGCAGTACTTC
>NA|TRBV29-1|NA|TRBJ2-7
CSVFTGDNPYEQYF
TGCAGCGTTTTTACAGGCGACAATCCCTACGAGCAGTACTTC
>NA|TRBV5-1|TRBD1|TRBJ2-7
CASSLVGQGELEQYF
TGCGCCAGCAGCCTAGTGGGACAGGGGGAACTGGAGCAGTACTTC
>NA|TRBV5-1|NA|TRBJ2-3
CASSTSGFTDTQYF
TGCGCCAGCAGCACCTCAGGGTTCACAGATACGCAGTATTTT
>NA|TRBV27|NA|TRBJ1-1
CASSSPGRLAEAFF
TGTGCCAGCAGTTCCCCCGGGAGGTTAGCTGAAGCTTTCTTT
>NA|TRBV19|TRBD1|TRBJ1-1
CASSISGTDTEAFF
TGTGCCAGTAGTATTTCCGGGACAGACACTGAAGCTTTCTTT
>NA|TRBV6-5|NA|TRBJ1-3
CASSYRGGNTIYF
TGTGCCAGCAGTTACAGGGGTGGAAACACCATATATTTT
>NA|TRBV4-1|TRBD2|TRBJ2-1
CASSQESIAGGPSWDSYNEQFF
TGCGCCAGCAGCCAAGAGAGCATTGCGGGGGGGCCAAGTTGGGATTCCTACAATGAGCAGTTCTTC
>NA|TRBV6-6|TRBD2|TRBJ2-7
CASRFSGGWGEQYF
TGTGCCAGCCGCTTTAGCGGGGGTTGGGGCGAGCAGTACTTC
>NA|TRBV18|NA|TRBJ1-2
CASSDVGVGGYTF
TGTGCCAGCTCCGACGTCGGGGTAGGTGGCTACACCTTC
>NA|TRBV1|NA|TRBJ2-3
CTSSQESSGFNEESTDTQYF
TGCACCAGCAGCCAAGAGTCTAGCGGGTTTAACGAAGAAAGCACAGATACGCAGTATTTT
>NA|TRBV5-6|TRBD2|TRBJ2-3
CASSILLASLDTQYF
TGTGCCAGCAGCATATTACTAGCGTCTTTGGATACGCAGTATTTT
>NA|TRBV19|TRBD2|TRBJ2-5
CASSPGGGSQYF
TGTGCCAGTAGCCCTGGGGGGGGGAGCCAGTACTTC
>NA|TRBV28|TRBD1|TRBJ2-7
CASSSDRTLYEQYF
TGTGCCAGCAGTTCGGACAGGACACTTTACGAGCAGTACTTC
>few|TRBV2|TRBD2|TRBJ2-5
CASIGTSRETQYF
TGTGCCAGCATCGGGACTAGTAGGGAGACCCAGTACTTC
>NA|TRBV7-9|NA|TRBJ1-4
CASSPGTYEKLFF
TGTGCCAGCAGCCCCGGGACATATGAAAAACTGTTTTTT
>once|TRBV6-1|TRBD1|TRBJ2-7
CASSTQRGRDEQYF
TGTGCCAGCAGCACCCAGAGGGGGCGGGACGAGCAGTACTTC
>once|TRBV5-1|NA|TRBJ1-4
CASSMDGYNEKLFF
TGCGCCAGCAGCATGGACGGGTATAATGAAAAACTGTTTTTT
>few|TRBV13|TRBD1|TRBJ1-3
CASRNGGTGGNTIYF
TGTGCCAGCAGAAACGGCGGGACAGGGGGAAACACCATATATTTT
>NA|TRBV25-1|NA|TRBJ2-1
CASRGPDSPPFSYNEQFF
TGTGCCAGCAGGGGCCCCGACAGCCCTCCATTCTCCTACAATGAGCAGTTCTTC
>NA|TRBV5-1|NA|TRBJ2-3
CASSPTGYGADTQYF
TGCGCCAGCAGTCCCACAGGGTACGGGGCAGATACGCAGTATTTT
>few|TRBV5-5|NA|TRBJ1-4
CASSQAPATNEKLFF
TGTGCCAGCAGCCAGGCCCCCGCAACTAATGAAAAACTGTTTTTT
>NA|TRBV2|NA|TRBJ1-1
CASSLRSNTEAFF
TGTGCCAGCAGTCTGAGGTCGAACACTGAAGCTTTCTTT